This T cell receptor (beta chain) was documented in a study of OX40 agonist ivuxolimab in advanced cancers. Background on the study: Prior therapy, whether anti-PD-1, anti-PD-L1 or anti-CTLA-4, was allowed, and roughly 40% had some. Study results and limitations: Clonal expansion was among the lowest in partial responders at 0.1-3.0 mg/kg, especially CD8+.

In the case of this clone: Its antigen remains unknown.

CDR3 length: 12 amino acids. The germline CDR1 and CDR2 sequences are SGHVS and FNYEAQ. V was pared by 2 bases and J by 10 bases, with 11 bases between. Autoimmune disease history or systemic immunosuppression meant exclusion. Using immunoSEQ multiplex PCR, the repertoire was profiled, and TCRdb retains in-frame clones only, with some absent. The sample shows over 55,000 clones, 91% of them seen only once. This receptor was identified in an adult with an advanced solid tumor such as melanoma, head and neck, liver or kidney cancer. This specimen consisted of CD4+ or CD8+ T cells sorted from blood, obtained in a trial of the OX40 agonist ivuxolimab. This chain connects TRBV7-6 to TRBJ2-5; a possible D gene is TRBD2 (5 bases). The DNA for the CDR3 is TGTGCCAGCAGCTTAAGAGGGAAGAACCAGTACTTC. Translation: CASSLRGKNQYF.